A selection of T cell receptor beta chains follows, all from one sample in a study of regulatory T cells in long-lasting Graves disease. TCRdb re-analysed the multiplex PCR reads in MiXCR, keeping a single row per CDR3 protein. Counted here are some 400,000 distinct CDR3 sequences, more than 12% occurring once; the ten biggest clones make up around 15%. The sample was also reused in another study, on T cells in Graves' hyperthyroidism and ophthalmopathy.

The sample consisted of peripheral blood mononuclear cells (PBMCs), taken at new diagnosis, from a patient treated with antithyroid drugs. The receptors stem from a woman aged 25 to 39 with Graves disease. Each CDR3 is given with its conserved first and last residue.

v_call	j_call	cdr3_aa
TRBV3-1	TRBJ2-1	CASRSGLAGVREQFF
TRBV2	TRBJ1-5	CATQGMVGQPQHF
TRBV30	TRBJ1-4	CAWSGQGREKLFF
TRBV19	TRBJ2-3	CASMYRDPPNTQYF
TRBV14	TRBJ1-1	CASSQLGNRDRSKAFF
TRBV28	TRBJ1-6	CASSPTTGTGIGSPLHF
TRBV3-1	TRBJ2-3	CASSPGLAGEDTQYF
TRBV6-2/TRBV6-3	TRBJ2-5	CASSEALAGGPGETQYF
TRBV2	TRBJ2-5	CASRKGTSALETQYF
TRBV28	TRBJ1-2	CAISFRGSYGYTF
TRBV12-3/TRBV12-4	TRBJ2-1	CASSTILAGGSEQFF
TRBV11-2	TRBJ2-2	CASNPRRSTGELFF
TRBV5-6	TRBJ1-4	CASSLGTGSKLFF
TRBV5-1	TRBJ2-5	CASSLSGGSLGYF
TRBV5-5	TRBJ1-1	CASSLGQTKAFF
TRBV19	TRBJ2-7	CASSIRGEAYEQYF
TRBV24-1	TRBJ1-2	CTTSDLDHRGNYGYTF
TRBV7-8	TRBJ2-3	CASGEGDTQYF
TRBV6-2/TRBV6-3	TRBJ1-3	CASRLTGSSSGNTIYF
TRBV10-2	TRBJ2-1	CASSAGGRMNEQFF